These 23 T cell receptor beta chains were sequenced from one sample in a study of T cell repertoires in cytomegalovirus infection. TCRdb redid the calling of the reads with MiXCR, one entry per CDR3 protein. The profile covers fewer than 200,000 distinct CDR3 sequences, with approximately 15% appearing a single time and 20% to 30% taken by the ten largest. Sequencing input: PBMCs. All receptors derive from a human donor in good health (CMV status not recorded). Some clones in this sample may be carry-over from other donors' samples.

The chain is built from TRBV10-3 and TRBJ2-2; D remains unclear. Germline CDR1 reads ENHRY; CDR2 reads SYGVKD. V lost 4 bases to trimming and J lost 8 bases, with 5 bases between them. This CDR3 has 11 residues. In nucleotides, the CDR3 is TGTGCCATCAGTGGCGGAGGGGAGCTGTTTTTT. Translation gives CAISGGGELFF.

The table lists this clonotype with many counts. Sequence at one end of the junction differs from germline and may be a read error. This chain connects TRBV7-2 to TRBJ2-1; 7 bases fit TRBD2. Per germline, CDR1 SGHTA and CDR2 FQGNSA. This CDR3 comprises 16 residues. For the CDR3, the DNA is TGTGCCAGCAGCATAGCGGGTACCAGCTCCTACAATGAGCAGTTCTTC. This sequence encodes CASSIAGTSSYNEQFF.

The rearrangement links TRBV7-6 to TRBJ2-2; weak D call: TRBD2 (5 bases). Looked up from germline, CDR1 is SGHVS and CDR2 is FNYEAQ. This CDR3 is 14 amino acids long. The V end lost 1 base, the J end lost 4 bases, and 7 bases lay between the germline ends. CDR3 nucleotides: TGTGCCAGCAGCTTAGGGAGGTCCACCGGGGAGCTGTTTTTT. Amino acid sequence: CASSLGRSTGELFF.

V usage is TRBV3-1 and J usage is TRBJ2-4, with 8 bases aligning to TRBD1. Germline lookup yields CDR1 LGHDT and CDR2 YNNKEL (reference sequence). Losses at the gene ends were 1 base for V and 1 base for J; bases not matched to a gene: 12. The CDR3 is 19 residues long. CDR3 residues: CASSQGTGSSRMAKNIQYF. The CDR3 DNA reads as TGTGCCAGCAGCCAAGGGACAGGGAGCAGTCGGATGGCCAAAAACATTCAGTACTTC.

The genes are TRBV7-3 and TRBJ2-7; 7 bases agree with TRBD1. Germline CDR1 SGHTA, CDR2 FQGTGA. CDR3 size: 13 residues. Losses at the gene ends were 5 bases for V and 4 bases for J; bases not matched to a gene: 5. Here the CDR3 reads CASSLTGEYEQYF. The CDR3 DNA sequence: TGTGCCAGCAGCCTTACAGGGGAATACGAGCAGTACTTC. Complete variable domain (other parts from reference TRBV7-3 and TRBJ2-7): GAGVSQTPSNKVTEKGKYVELRCDPISGHTALYWYRQSLGQGPEFLIYFQGTGAADDSGLPNDRFFAVRPEGSVSTLKIQRTERGDSAVYLCASSLTGEYEQYFGPGTRLTVT.

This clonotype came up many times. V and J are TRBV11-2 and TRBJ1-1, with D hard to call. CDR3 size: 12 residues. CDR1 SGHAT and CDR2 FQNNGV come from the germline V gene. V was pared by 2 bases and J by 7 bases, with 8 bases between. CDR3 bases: TGTGCCAGCAGCTTACCAGTCAGTGAAGCTTTCTTT. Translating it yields CASSLPVSEAFF.

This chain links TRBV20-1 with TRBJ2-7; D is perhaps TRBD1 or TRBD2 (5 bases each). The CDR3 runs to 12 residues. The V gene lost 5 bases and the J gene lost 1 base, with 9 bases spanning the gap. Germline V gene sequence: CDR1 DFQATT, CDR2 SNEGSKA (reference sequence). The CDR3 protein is CSARDQSYEQYF. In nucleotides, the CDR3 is TGCAGTGCTCGGGACCAGTCCTACGAGCAGTACTTC.

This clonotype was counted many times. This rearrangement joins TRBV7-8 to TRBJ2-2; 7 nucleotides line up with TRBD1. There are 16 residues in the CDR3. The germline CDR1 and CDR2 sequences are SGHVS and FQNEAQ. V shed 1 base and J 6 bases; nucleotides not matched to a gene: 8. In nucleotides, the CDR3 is TGTGCCAGCAGCTTAGAAGTCAGGGGGATCTCCGGGGAGCTGTTTTTT. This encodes CASSLEVRGISGELFF.

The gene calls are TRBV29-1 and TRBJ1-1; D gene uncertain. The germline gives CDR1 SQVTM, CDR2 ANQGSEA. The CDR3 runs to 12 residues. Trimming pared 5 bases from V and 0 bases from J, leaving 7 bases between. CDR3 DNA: TGCAGCGTTATGGTAGTGAACACTGAAGCTTTCTTT. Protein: CSVMVVNTEAFF.

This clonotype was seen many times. CDR3 sequence reads: CSAQGRYYEQYF. The CDR3 DNA sequence: TGCAGCGCTCAGGGACGGTACTACGAGCAGTACTTC. The chain couples TRBV29-1 to TRBJ2-7, with D perhaps TRBD1 or TRBD2 (5 bases each). Germline CDR1 reads SQVTM; CDR2 reads ANQGSEA. The CDR3 extends over 12 amino acids. V lost 7 bases, J lost 3 bases, and 13 bases lay in between.

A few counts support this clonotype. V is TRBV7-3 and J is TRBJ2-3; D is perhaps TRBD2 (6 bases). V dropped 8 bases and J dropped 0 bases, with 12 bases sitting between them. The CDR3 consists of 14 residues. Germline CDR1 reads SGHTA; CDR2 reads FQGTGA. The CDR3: CASSGGISTDTQYF. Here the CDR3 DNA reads TGTGCCAGCTCTGGGGGGATTAGCACAGATACGCAGTATTTT.

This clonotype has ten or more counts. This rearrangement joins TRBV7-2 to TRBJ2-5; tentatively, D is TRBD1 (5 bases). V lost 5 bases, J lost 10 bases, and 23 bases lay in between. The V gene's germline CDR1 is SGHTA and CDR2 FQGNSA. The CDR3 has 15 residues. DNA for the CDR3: TGTGCCAGCAGCCTAAACGCGGCAGGCGATAGGGGCCAGTACTTC. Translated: CASSLNAAGDRGQYF.

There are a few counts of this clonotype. In DNA form, the CDR3 reads TGTGCCAGCAGCCTCATGGACAGGGGGTATGGGGCCAACGTCCTGACTTTC. It encodes CASSLMDRGYGANVLTF. The chain joins TRBV5-4 to TRBJ2-6; TRBD1 matches 10 bases. The V gene's germline CDR1 is SGHNT and CDR2 YYREEE (reference sequence). This CDR3 is built from 17 residues. J was trimmed by 3 bases and V by 4 bases; bases with no gene match: 7. Together with reference TRBV5-4 and TRBJ2-6, the CDR3 gives the full variable domain: ETGVTQSPTHLIKTRGQQVTLRCSSQSGHNTVSWYQQALGQGPQFIFQYYREEENGRGNFPPRFSGLQFPNYSSELNVNALELDDSALYLCASSLMDRGYGANVLTFGAGSRLTVL.

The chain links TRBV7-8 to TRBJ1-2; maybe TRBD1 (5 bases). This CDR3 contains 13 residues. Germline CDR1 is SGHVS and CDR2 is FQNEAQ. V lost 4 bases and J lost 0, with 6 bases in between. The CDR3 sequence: CASSSGANYGYTF. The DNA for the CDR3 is TGTGCCAGCAGCTCGGGGGCTAACTATGGCTACACCTTC.

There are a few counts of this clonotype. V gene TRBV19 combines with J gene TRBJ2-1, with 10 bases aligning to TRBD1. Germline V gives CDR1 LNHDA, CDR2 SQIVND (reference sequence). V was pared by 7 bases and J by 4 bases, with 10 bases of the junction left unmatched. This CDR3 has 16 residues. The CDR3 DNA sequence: TGTGCCAGTAATGGGGGACGACAGGGGGCTTACAATGAGCAGTTCTTC. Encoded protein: CASNGGRQGAYNEQFF. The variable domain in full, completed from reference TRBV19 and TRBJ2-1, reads DGGITQSPKYLFRKEGQNVTLSCEQNLNHDAMYWYRQDPGQGLRLIYYSQIVNDFQKGDIAEGYSVSREKKESFPLTVTSAQKNPTAFYLCASNGGRQGAYNEQFFGPGTRLTVL.

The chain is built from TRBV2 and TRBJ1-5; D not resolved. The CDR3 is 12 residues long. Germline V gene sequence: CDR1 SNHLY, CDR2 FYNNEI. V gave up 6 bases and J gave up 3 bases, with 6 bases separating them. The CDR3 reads CASSAYNQPQHF. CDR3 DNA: TGTGCCAGCAGCGCTTACAATCAGCCCCAGCATTTT. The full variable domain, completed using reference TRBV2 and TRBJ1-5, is EPEVTQTPSHQVTQMGQEVILRCVPISNHLYFYWYRQILGQKVEFLVSFYNNEISEKSEIFDDQFSVERPDGSNFTLKIRSTKLEDSAMYFCASSAYNQPQHFGDGTRLSIL.

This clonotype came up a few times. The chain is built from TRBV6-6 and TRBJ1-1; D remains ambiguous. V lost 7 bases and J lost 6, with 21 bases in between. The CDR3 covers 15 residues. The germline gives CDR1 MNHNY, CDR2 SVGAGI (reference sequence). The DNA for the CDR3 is TGTGCCAGCAATAACGTACTGGGGAGGGTCTCTGAAGCTTTCTTT. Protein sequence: CASNNVLGRVSEAFF.

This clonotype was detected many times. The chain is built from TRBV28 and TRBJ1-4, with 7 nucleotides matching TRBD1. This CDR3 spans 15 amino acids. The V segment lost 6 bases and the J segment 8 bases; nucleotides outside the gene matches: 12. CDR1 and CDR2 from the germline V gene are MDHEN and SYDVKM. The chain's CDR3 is CASREGQTDLEKLFF. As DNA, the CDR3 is TGTGCCAGCAGAGAGGGACAGACGGATCTGGAAAAACTGTTTTTT.

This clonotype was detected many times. CDR3 protein: CASSSDLLDQPQHF. In DNA, the CDR3 is TGTGCCAGCAGTTCGGACCTTCTGGATCAGCCCCAGCATTTT. This chain connects TRBV12-3 or TRBV12-4 to TRBJ1-5, with D hard to call. With 4 bases removed from V and 5 bases from J, the gap between germline ends came to 12 bases. The CDR3 has 14 residues.

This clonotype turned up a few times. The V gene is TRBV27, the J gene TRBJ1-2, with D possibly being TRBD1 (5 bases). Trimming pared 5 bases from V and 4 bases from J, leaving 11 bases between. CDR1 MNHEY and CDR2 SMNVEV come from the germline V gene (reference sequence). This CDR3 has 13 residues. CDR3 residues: CASSDSVFYGYTF. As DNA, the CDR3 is TGTGCCAGCAGTGACAGCGTCTTCTATGGCTACACCTTC.

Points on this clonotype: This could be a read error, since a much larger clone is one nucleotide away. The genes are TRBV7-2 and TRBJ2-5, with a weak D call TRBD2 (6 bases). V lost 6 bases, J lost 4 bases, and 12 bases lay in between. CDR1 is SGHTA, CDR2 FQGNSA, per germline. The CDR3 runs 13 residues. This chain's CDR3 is CTSRPAGRETQYF. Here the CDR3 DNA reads TGTACCAGCAGACCCGCGGGGCGAGAGACCCAGTACTTC.

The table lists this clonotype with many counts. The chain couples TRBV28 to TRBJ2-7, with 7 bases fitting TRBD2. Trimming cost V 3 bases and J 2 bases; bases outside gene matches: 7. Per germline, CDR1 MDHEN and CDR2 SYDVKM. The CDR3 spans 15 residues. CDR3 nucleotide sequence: TGTGCCAGCAGTTTCAGGCGGGCGGGGGCCTACGAGCAGTACTTC. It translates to CASSFRRAGAYEQYF.

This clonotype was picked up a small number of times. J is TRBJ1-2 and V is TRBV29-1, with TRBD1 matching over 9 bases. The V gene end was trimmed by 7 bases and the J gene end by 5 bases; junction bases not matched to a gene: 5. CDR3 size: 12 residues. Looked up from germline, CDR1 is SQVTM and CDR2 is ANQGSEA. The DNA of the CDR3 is TGCAGCGGCGCCGGGACAGGGTATGGCTACACCTTC. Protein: CSGAGTGYGYTF.